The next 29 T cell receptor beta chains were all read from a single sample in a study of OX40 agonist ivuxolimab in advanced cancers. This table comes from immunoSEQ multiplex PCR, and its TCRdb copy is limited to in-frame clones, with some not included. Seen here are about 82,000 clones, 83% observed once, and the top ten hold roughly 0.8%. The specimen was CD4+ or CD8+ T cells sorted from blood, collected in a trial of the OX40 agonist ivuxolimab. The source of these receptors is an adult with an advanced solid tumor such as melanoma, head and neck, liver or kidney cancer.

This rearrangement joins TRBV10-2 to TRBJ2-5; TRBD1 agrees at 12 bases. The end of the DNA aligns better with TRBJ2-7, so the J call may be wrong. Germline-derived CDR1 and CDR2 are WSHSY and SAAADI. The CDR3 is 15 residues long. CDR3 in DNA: TGCGCCAGCAGTGAGTCAGGGACAGGGGGCACCGAGCAGTACTTC. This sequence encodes CASSESGTGGTEQYF.

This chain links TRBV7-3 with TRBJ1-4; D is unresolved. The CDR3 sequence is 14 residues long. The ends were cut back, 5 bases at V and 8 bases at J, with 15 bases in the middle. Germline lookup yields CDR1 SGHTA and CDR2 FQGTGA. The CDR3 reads CASSRLGSGEKLFF. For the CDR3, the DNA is TGTGCCAGCAGCAGGCTGGGGTCTGGGGAAAAACTGTTTTTT.

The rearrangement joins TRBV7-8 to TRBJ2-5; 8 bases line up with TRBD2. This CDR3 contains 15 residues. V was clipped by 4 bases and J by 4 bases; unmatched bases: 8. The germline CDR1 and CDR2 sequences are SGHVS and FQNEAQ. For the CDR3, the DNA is TGTGCCAGCAGCTCCGGGGGGGGCCTCCGAGAGACCCAGTACTTC. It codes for CASSSGGGLRETQYF.

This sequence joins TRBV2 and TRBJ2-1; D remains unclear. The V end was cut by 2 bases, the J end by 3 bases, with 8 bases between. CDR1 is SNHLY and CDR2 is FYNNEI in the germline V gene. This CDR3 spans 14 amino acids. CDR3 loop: CASSERADYNEQFF. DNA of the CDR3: TGTGCCAGCAGTGAACGGGCAGACTACAATGAGCAGTTCTTC.

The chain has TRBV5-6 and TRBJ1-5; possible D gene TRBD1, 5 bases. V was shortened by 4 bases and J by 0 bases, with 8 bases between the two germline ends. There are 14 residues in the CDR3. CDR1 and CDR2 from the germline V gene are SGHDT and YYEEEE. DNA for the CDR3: TGTGCCAGCAGCGGGGGTTATAGCAATCAGCCCCAGCATTTT. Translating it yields CASSGGYSNQPQHF.

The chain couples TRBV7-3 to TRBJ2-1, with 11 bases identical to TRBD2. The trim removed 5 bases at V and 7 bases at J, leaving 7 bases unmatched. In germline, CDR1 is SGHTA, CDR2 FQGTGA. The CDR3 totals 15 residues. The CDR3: CASSTASGGSNEQFF. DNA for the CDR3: TGTGCCAGCAGCACAGCTAGCGGGGGGTCGAATGAGCAGTTCTTC.

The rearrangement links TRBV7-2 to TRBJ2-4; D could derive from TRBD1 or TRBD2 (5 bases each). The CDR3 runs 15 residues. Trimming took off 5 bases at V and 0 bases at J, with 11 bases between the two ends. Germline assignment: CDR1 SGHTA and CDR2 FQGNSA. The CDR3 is CASSTTGLAKNIQYF. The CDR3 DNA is TGTGCCAGCAGCACTACAGGACTAGCCAAAAACATTCAGTACTTC.

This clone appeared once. CDR3: CASSPAQINSPLHF. The CDR3 region has the DNA TGTGCCAGCTCACCAGCACAGATTAATTCACCCCTCCACTTT. V and J are TRBV18 and TRBJ1-6; D is unclear. V lost 2 bases and J lost 6, with 8 bases in between. The CDR3 consists of 14 residues. Germline CDR1 KGHSH, CDR2 LQKENI.

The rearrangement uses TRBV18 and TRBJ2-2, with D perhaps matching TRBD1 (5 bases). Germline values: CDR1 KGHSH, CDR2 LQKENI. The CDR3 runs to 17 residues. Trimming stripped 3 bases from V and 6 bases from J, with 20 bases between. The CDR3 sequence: CASSPLQARSNAGELFF. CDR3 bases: TGTGCCAGCTCACCCCTACAGGCCAGATCCAACGCCGGGGAGCTGTTTTTT.

The CDR3 DNA sequence: TGTGCCAGCAGCTTGTACGACGAGCAGTACTTC. Translation gives CASSLYDEQYF. The chain is built from TRBV5-5 and TRBJ2-7; D call uncertain. This CDR3 is built from 11 residues. V dropped 1 base and J dropped 5 bases, with 4 bases sitting between them. From germline, CDR1 is SGHKS and CDR2 YYEKEE (reference sequence).

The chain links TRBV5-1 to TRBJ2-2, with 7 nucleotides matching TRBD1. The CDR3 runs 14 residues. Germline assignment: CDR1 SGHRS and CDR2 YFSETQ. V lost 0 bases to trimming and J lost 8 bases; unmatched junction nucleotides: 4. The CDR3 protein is CASSLVTGSGELFF. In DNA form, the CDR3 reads TGCGCCAGCAGCTTGGTGACAGGGTCTGGGGAGCTGTTTTTT.

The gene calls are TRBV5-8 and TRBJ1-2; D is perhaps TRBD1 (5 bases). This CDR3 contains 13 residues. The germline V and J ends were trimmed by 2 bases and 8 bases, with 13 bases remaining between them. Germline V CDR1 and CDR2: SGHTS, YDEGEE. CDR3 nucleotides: TGTGCCAGCAGCTTTGGGAGGGGATACGGCTACACCTTC. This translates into CASSFGRGYGYTF. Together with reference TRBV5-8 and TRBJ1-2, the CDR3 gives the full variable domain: EAGVTQSPTHLIKTRGQQATLRCSPISGHTSVYWYQQALGLGLQFLLWYDEGEERNRGNFPPRFSGRQFPNYSSELNVNALELEDSALYLCASSFGRGYGYTFGSGTRLTVV.

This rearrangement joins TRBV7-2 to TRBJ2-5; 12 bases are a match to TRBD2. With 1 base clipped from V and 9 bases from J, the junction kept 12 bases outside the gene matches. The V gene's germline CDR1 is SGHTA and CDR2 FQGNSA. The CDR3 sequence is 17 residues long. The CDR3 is CASSLGLAGGPLGAQYF. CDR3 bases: TGTGCCAGCAGCTTAGGGCTAGCGGGGGGGCCGCTTGGGGCCCAGTACTTC.

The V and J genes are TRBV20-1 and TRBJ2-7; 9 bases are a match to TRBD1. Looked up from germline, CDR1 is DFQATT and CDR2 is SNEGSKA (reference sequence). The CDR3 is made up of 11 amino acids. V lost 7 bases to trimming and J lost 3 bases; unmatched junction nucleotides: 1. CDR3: CSGTGDYEQYF. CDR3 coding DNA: TGCAGTGGGACAGGGGACTACGAGCAGTACTTC.

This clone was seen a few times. The CDR3 sequence: CSVGQGNYGYTF. The CDR3 nucleotides read TGCAGCGTTGGGCAGGGAAACTATGGCTACACCTTC. V is TRBV29-1 and J is TRBJ1-2; TRBD1 might be the D (5 bases). Germline V CDR1 and CDR2: SQVTM, ANQGSEA. The CDR3 length is 12 residues. V shed 4 bases and J shed 2 bases, with 8 bases lying between them.

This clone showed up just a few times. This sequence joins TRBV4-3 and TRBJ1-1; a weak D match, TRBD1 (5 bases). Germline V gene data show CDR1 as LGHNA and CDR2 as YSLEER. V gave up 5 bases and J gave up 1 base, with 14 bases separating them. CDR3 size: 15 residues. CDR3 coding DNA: TGCGCCAGCAGCAGGGACGGAGGGACGAACACTGAAGCTTTCTTT. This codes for CASSRDGGTNTEAFF.

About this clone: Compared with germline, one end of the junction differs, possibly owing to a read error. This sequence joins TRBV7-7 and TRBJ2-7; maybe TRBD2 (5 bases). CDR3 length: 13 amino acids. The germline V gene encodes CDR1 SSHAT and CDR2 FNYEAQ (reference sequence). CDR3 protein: CASSLAEGYEQYF. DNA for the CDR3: TGTGCTAGCAGCTTAGCCGAGGGCTACGAGCAGTACTTC.

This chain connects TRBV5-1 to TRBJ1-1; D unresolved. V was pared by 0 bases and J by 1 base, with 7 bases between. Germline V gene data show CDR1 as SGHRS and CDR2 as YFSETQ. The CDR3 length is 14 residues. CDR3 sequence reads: CASSLGIQNTEAFF. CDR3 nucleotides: TGCGCCAGCAGCTTGGGGATACAGAACACTGAAGCTTTCTTT.

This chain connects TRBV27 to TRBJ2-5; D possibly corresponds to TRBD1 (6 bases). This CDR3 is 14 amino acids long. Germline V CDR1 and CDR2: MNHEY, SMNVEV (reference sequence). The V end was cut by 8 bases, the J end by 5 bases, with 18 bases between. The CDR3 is CASAPQGPRETQYF. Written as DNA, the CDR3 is TGTGCCAGCGCGCCACAGGGACCTCGGGAGACCCAGTACTTC.

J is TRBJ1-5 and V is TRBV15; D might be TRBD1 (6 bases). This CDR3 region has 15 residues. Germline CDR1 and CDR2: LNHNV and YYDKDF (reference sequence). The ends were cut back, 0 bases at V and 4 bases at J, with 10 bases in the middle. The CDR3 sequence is CATSRDLGGNQPQHF. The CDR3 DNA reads TGTGCCACCAGCAGAGATTTAGGGGGAAATCAGCCCCAGCATTTT.

The CDR3: CASSFDRTFYEQYF. Here the CDR3 DNA reads TGTGCCAGCAGCTTTGACAGGACCTTCTACGAGCAGTACTTC. The gene calls are TRBV7-2 and TRBJ2-7; a possible D gene is TRBD1 (6 bases). V was clipped by 3 bases and J by 3 bases, with 12 bases between them. This CDR3 has 14 residues. Germline-derived CDR1 and CDR2 are SGHTA and FQGNSA.

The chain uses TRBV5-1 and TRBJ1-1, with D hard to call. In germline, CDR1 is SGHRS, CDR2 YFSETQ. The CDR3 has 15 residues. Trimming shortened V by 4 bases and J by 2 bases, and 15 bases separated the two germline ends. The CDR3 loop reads CASSIGRSDNTEAFF. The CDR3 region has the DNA TGCGCCAGCAGCATAGGACGCTCAGATAACACTGAAGCTTTCTTT.

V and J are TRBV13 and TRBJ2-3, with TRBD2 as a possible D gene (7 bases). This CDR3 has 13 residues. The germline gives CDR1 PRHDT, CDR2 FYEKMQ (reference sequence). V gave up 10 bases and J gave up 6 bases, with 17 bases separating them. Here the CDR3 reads CATSRGGDDTQYF. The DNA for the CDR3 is TGTGCCACTTCGAGGGGGGGTGATGATACGCAGTATTTT.

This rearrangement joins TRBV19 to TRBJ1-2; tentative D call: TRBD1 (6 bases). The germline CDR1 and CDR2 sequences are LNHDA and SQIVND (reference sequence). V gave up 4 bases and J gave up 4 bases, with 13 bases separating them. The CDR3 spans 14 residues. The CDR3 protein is CASSTRTVLYGYTF. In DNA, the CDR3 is TGTGCCAGTAGTACCAGGACAGTCCTCTATGGCTACACCTTC.

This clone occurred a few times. CDR3 bases: TGTGCCAGTAGTACCTACAGGGGCAATCAGCCCCAGCATTTT. It is translated as CASSTYRGNQPQHF. V and J are TRBV19 and TRBJ1-5, with D perhaps matching TRBD1 (6 bases). V gave up 4 bases and J gave up 2 bases, with 9 bases separating them. The length of the CDR3 is 14 residues. In germline, CDR1 is LNHDA, CDR2 SQIVND (reference sequence).

CDR3 loop: CASSLGVDFSGNTIYF. The CDR3 DNA reads TGCGCCAGCAGCTTGGGGGTAGACTTCTCTGGAAACACCATATATTTT. The rearrangement uses TRBV5-1 and TRBJ1-3, with no clear D. The germline V gene has CDR1 SGHRS and CDR2 YFSETQ. CDR3 length: 16 residues. V lost 0 bases and J lost 0, with 10 bases in between.

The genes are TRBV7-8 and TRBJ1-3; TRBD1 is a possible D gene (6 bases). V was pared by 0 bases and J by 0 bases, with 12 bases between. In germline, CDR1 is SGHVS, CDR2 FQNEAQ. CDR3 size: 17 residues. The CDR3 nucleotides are TGTGCCAGCAGCTTAGCCGCCGGGACACACTCTGGAAACACCATATATTTT. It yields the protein CASSLAAGTHSGNTIYF. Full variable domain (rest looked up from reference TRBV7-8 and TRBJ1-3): GAGVSQSPRYKVAKRGQDVALRCDPISGHVSLFWYQQALGQGPEFLTYFQNEAQLDKSGLPSDRFFAERPEGSVSTLKIQRTQQEDSAVYLCASSLAAGTHSGNTIYFGEGSWLTVV.

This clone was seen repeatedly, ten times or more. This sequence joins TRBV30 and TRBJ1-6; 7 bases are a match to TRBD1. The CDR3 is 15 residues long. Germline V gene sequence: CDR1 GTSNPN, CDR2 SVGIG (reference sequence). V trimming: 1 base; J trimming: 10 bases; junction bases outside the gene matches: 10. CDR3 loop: CAWSARRGGSSPLHF. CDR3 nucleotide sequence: TGTGCCTGGAGTGCGCGCAGGGGGGGGAGCTCACCCCTCCACTTT.

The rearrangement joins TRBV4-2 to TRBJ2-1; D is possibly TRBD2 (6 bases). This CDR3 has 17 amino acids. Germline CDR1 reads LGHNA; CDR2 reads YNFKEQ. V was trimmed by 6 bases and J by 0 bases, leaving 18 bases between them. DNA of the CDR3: TGTGCCAGCAGTCAGGACTGGCGGGGTCTCTCCTACAATGAGCAGTTCTTC. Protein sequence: CASSQDWRGLSYNEQFF.